This is a list of T cell receptor beta chains from one sample in a study of T cells in tuberculosis. Some clones are missing from TCRdb's copy, which holds only in-frame ones; the method was immunoSEQ multiplex PCR. In the table there are about 34,000 clones, 90% to 95% of which are singletons. Sequencing used PBMCs, obtained at tuberculosis diagnosis. These receptor sequences come from an adult with tuberculosis. Each CDR3 is given with its conserved first and last residue. D genes are given only for firm matches. Only some rows state a clone size, as once, few, many or a class for expanded clones.

size,V,D,J,DNA,CDR3
-,TRBV10-3,-,TRBJ1-1,TGTGCCATCAGTGAGTTTGAGGGTGCGGGGAACACTGAAGCTTTCTTT,CAISEFEGAGNTEAFF
-,TRBV6-5,-,TRBJ2-3,TGTGCCAGCATCGTCGGGGATACGCAGTATTTT,CASIVGDTQYF
-,TRBV19,TRBD2,TRBJ2-7,TGTGCCAGTAGTTTAGGACTAGCGGGAGGGCCGCACGAGCAGTACTTC,CASSLGLAGGPHEQYF
-,TRBV7-2,TRBD2,TRBJ2-7,TGTGCCAGCGGGCCGGGACTAGCGACCTACGAGCAGTACTTC,CASGPGLATYEQYF
once,TRBV11-2,-,TRBJ2-7,TGTGCCAGCAGCTTACATTCCAGCTCCTACGAGCAGTACTTC,CASSLHSSSYEQYF
-,TRBV27,TRBD2,TRBJ2-7,TGTGCCAGCAGTTTAAGCGGGAGTCCCCACGAGCAGTACTTC,CASSLSGSPHEQYF
once,TRBV5-8,-,TRBJ2-7,TGTGCCAGCAGCTCCGTGCAGGGTTCAGGCGAGCAGTACTTC,CASSSVQGSGEQYF
-,TRBV10-2,-,TRBJ1-5,TGCGCCAGCAGTGCCGTTACGGTCGAACCCCAGCATTTT,CASSAVTVEPQHF
-,TRBV6-1,-,TRBJ1-2,TGTGCCAGCAGTGAAGCGCTAAAGGGGGACACTGGCTACACCTTC,CASSEALKGDTGYTF
-,TRBV5-1,TRBD1,TRBJ2-5,TGCGCCAGCAGCTTTAAGGGGGCGGCCGGAGAGACCCAGTACTTC,CASSFKGAAGETQYF
-,TRBV6-1,TRBD2,TRBJ2-1,TGTGCCAGCAGTGGTCTAGCGGGAGCTCCCTCCGATGAGCAGTTCTTC,CASSGLAGAPSDEQFF
-,TRBV25-1,TRBD1,TRBJ1-5,TGTGCCAGCAGAGGACAGGGCCCCTATCAGCCCCAGCATTTT,CASRGQGPYQPQHF
-,TRBV25-1,-,TRBJ1-2,TGTGCCAGCAGTGGCATACAGGGCCCCGACTATGGCTACACCTTC,CASSGIQGPDYGYTF
-,TRBV2,TRBD2,TRBJ2-1,TGTGCCAGCAGTGACGCGGGAGGGCCGGATAATGAGCAGTTCTTC,CASSDAGGPDNEQFF